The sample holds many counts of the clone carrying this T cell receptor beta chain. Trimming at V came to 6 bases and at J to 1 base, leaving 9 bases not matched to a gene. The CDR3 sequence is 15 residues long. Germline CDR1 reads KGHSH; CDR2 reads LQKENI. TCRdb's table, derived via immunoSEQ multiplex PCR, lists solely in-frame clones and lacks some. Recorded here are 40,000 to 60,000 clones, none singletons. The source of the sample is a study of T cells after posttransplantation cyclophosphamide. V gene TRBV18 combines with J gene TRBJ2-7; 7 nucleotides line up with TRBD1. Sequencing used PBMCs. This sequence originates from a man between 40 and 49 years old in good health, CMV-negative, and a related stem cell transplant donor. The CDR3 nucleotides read TGTGCCAGCTCCACAGGGGTGGTAAAGTCCTACGAGCAGTACTTC. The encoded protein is CASSTGVVKSYEQYF.